The 15 T cell receptor beta chains below were found in one sample sequenced in a study of T-cell reconstitution after alpha-beta-depleted transplantation in children. It was with unique molecular identifiers that the TCRbeta library was prepared. TCRdb reprocessed the PCR reads with MiXCR, giving one entry per CDR3 protein. This sample has around 800,000 distinct CDR3 sequences; 15% to 20% occur once, and the top ten carry approximately 5%. This material consisted of PBMCs, mostly from graft donor cells, taken 360 days after TCRalphabeta/CD19-depleted stem cell transplant. The receptor source for this set is a male patient younger than 18 who had a stem cell transplant for acute lymphoblastic leukemia, so the T cells may come from the graft donor.

The V call is TRBV3-1, the J call TRBJ1-2; D remains unclear. V gave up 2 bases and J gave up 2 bases, with 9 bases separating them. Germline V gene data show CDR1 as LGHDT and CDR2 as YNNKEL (reference sequence). CDR3 length: 14 amino acids. CDR3 loop: CASSQHGLNYGYTF. CDR3 nucleotide sequence: TGTGCCAGCAGCCAACACGGGTTAAACTATGGCTACACCTTC.

The chain is built from TRBV20-1 and TRBJ2-7, with 7 nucleotides matching TRBD2. Germline V gene data show CDR1 as DFQATT and CDR2 as SNEGSKA (reference sequence). The CDR3 has 14 amino acids. V was clipped by 8 bases and J by 2 bases; unmatched bases: 12. CDR3 protein: CSSPPAGLPYEQYF. The CDR3 nucleotides are TGCAGTTCCCCCCCAGCGGGGCTCCCCTACGAGCAGTACTTC.

This clonotype was seen a handful of times. The chain has TRBV20-1 and TRBJ2-7; 9 bases agree with TRBD1. Germline-derived CDR1 and CDR2 are DFQATT and SNEGSKA (reference sequence). After removal of 5 bases from V and 3 bases from J, the junction contained 5 bases not matched to a gene. The CDR3 loop spans 13 amino acids. The CDR3 nucleotides read TGCAGTGCTCACGGGACAGGGTTCTACGAGCAGTACTTC. It yields the protein CSAHGTGFYEQYF.

The chain is built from TRBV10-3 and TRBJ2-7; TRBD1 or TRBD2 may be the D gene (5 bases each). Trimming removed 0 bases from V and 7 bases from J, with 31 bases in between. The CDR3 loop spans 20 amino acids. CDR1 and CDR2 from the germline V gene are ENHRY and SYGVKD. The CDR3 sequence is CAISESLVGVLDGISFEQYF. The CDR3 DNA sequence: TGTGCCATCAGTGAGTCACTAGTAGGGGTCTTGGACGGGATTTCTTTTGAGCAGTACTTC.

The chain has TRBV5-1 and TRBJ1-2, with D unclear. The CDR3 spans 13 residues. V shed 5 bases and J shed 4 bases, with 12 bases lying between them. Looked up from germline, CDR1 is SGHRS and CDR2 is YFSETQ. This CDR3 reads CASSPETRYGYTF. CDR3 nucleotide sequence: TGCGCCAGCAGTCCAGAGACTCGCTATGGCTACACCTTC.

J is TRBJ1-2 and V is TRBV4-1, with a tentative D call TRBD1 (5 bases). The CDR3 length is 13 residues. The V and J ends lost 1 base and 4 bases respectively, with 7 bases between them. Germline V lookup: CDR1 MGHRA, CDR2 YSYEKL. CDR3 sequence reads: CASSQGDGYGYTF. CDR3 nucleotide sequence: TGCGCCAGCAGCCAAGGGGACGGCTATGGCTACACCTTC.

The J gene is TRBJ2-2, the V gene TRBV5-1, with D perhaps TRBD2 (6 bases). With 0 bases removed from V and 11 bases from J, the gap between germline ends came to 20 bases. Germline V gene lookup returns CDR1 SGHRS and CDR2 YFSETQ. The CDR3 totals 16 residues. CDR3 in DNA: TGCGCCAGCAGCTTGGAACTAGCAGTGAACACCGTAGAGCTGTTTTTT. It codes for CASSLELAVNTVELFF. Together with reference TRBV5-1 and TRBJ2-2, the CDR3 gives the full variable domain: KAGVTQTPRYLIKTRGQQVTLSCSPISGHRSVSWYQQTPGQGLQFLFEYFSETQRNKGNFPGRFSGRQFSNSRSEMNVSTLELGDSALYLCASSLELAVNTVELFFGEGSRLTVL.

This clonotype was detected ten times or more. This rearrangement joins TRBV7-9 to TRBJ1-4, with D unresolved. The V gene's germline CDR1 is SEHNR and CDR2 FQNEAQ (reference sequence). V lost 4 bases, J lost 0 bases, and 15 bases lay in between. This CDR3 spans 17 amino acids. This chain's CDR3 is CASSYPPGVATNEKLFF. The DNA of the CDR3 is TGTGCCAGCAGCTATCCCCCTGGGGTTGCAACTAATGAAAAACTGTTTTTT. The full variable domain, completed using reference TRBV7-9 and TRBJ1-4, is DTGVSQNPRHKITKRGQNVTFRCDPISEHNRLYWYRQTLGQGPEFLTYFQNEAQLEKSRLLSDRFSAERPKGSFSTLEIQRTEQGDSAMYLCASSYPPGVATNEKLFFGSGTQLSVL.

In this sample, this clonotype turned up a few times. The chain carries TRBV5-6 and TRBJ2-5; possibly TRBD1 for D (5 bases). Trimming took 4 bases from V and 5 from J, leaving 18 bases between them. CDR3 length equals 15 residues. From germline, CDR1 is SGHDT and CDR2 YYEEEE. The CDR3 region is CASSLGIGDMETQYF. DNA of the CDR3: TGTGCCAGCAGCCTGGGAATAGGGGATATGGAGACCCAGTACTTC.

This clonotype has just a few counts. This chain uses TRBV11-2 with TRBJ2-5; 9 bases are a match to TRBD2. In germline, CDR1 is SGHAT, CDR2 FQNNGV. The junction had 14 bases not matched to a gene; V was cut back by 1 base and J by 2 bases. This CDR3 contains 19 residues. The CDR3 loop is CASSLVRGMAGGLQETQYF. Here the CDR3 DNA reads TGTGCCAGCAGCTTAGTTCGCGGTATGGCGGGAGGGTTACAAGAGACCCAGTACTTC.

The chain links TRBV29-1 to TRBJ2-7, with TRBD2 identical over 15 bases. Germline V gene data show CDR1 as SQVTM and CDR2 as ANQGSEA. CDR3 length: 18 residues. V lost 4 bases to trimming and J lost 2 bases; unmatched junction nucleotides: 12. CDR3: CSVVGSGTSGRKAYEQYF. CDR3 sequence (DNA): TGCAGCGTTGTAGGATCCGGGACTAGCGGGAGGAAGGCCTACGAGCAGTACTTC.

This clonotype was detected ten times or more. The rearrangement links TRBV3-1 to TRBJ2-4, with 7 nucleotides matching TRBD2. This CDR3 has 15 residues. CDR1 is LGHDT and CDR2 is YNNKEL in the germline V gene (reference sequence). V lost 0 bases to trimming and J lost 8 bases; unmatched junction nucleotides: 7. The CDR3 region has the DNA TGTGCCAGCAGCCAAGAAGTAAGCGGGATAGACATTCAGTACTTC. Its translation is CASSQEVSGIDIQYF.

The chain couples TRBV12-3 or TRBV12-4 to TRBJ1-6; maybe TRBD1 (5 bases). V was trimmed by 6 bases and J by 13 bases, leaving 22 bases between them. This CDR3 is 15 amino acids long. CDR3 amino acids: CASSPSGARKSPLHF. In DNA, the CDR3 is TGTGCCAGCAGCCCTTCCGGGGCTCGCAAATCCCCCCTCCACTTT.

The chain carries TRBV6-5 and TRBJ2-1; 15 bases agree with TRBD2. The J segment lost 5 bases and the V segment lost 4 bases, leaving 9 bases of the junction unmatched. CDR3 length equals 18 residues. Germline-derived CDR1 and CDR2 are MNHEY and SVGAGI. This CDR3 reads CASSWTSGRAVPHNEQFF. As DNA, the CDR3 is TGTGCCAGCAGTTGGACTAGCGGGAGGGCCGTGCCCCACAATGAGCAGTTCTTC.

V is TRBV5-1 and J is TRBJ1-1, with TRBD1 identical over 8 bases. V lost 4 bases to trimming and J lost 4 bases; unmatched junction nucleotides: 12. Germline assignment: CDR1 SGHRS and CDR2 YFSETQ. CDR3 length: 16 amino acids. CDR3 amino acids: CASSPFRQGSRTEAFF. The CDR3 coding sequence is TGCGCCAGCAGCCCCTTCCGACAGGGGTCGCGCACTGAAGCTTTCTTT.